A single sample gave rise to the 5 T cell receptor beta chains below, sequenced in a study of blood T cell repertoires in COVID-19. Assay used: immunoSEQ multiplex PCR; TCRdb lists only in-frame clones, some missing. The sample consists of about 80,000 clones, around 80% of them appearing once. The material sequenced was peripheral blood. These receptors were collected from a woman between 70 and 85 years old with acute or convalescent COVID-19.

The chain employs TRBV9 and TRBJ2-5; 7 positions agree with TRBD2. V gave up 2 bases and J gave up 6 bases; unmatched junction bases: 7. Germline lookup yields CDR1 SGDLS and CDR2 YYNGEE. CDR3 length equals 14 residues. DNA for the CDR3: TGTGCCAGCAGCGTTCATCCGGGGGGAAAGACCCAGTACTTC. Translating it yields CASSVHPGGKTQYF.

The CDR3 region has the DNA TGTGCCAGCTCACCAATTCCGGGACAGGGGGCGTTCGAGCAGTACTTC. It yields the protein CASSPIPGQGAFEQYF. V gene TRBV18 combines with J gene TRBJ2-7; 12 nucleotides align to TRBD1. CDR3 length: 16 amino acids. The germline CDR1 and CDR2 sequences are KGHSH and LQKENI. V shed 2 bases, J shed 6 bases, and the junction held 8 bases outside the gene matches. The variable domain in full, completed from reference TRBV18 and TRBJ2-7, reads NAGVMQNPRHLVRRRGQEARLRCSPMKGHSHVYWYRQLPEEGLKFMVYLQKENIIDESGMPKERFSAEFPKEGPSILRIQQVVRGDSAAYFCASSPIPGQGAFEQYFGPGTRLTVT.

The rearrangement links TRBV12-3 or TRBV12-4 to TRBJ2-1; 9 bases map to TRBD1. The J segment lost 10 bases and the V segment lost 0 bases, leaving 1 base of the junction unmatched. The CDR3 has 13 amino acids. CDR3 residues: CASSLAGQGEQFF. The DNA of the CDR3 is TGTGCCAGCAGTTTAGCGGGACAGGGCGAGCAGTTCTTC.

The genes are TRBV29-1 and TRBJ1-2; D is unresolved. This CDR3 comprises 14 residues. Germline-derived CDR1 and CDR2 are SQVTM and ANQGSEA. Trimming stripped 0 bases from V and 7 bases from J, with 15 bases between. The CDR3 DNA reads TGCAGCGTTGAAGATAATTTATCAGTTGGTGGCTACACCTTC. As protein: CSVEDNLSVGGYTF.

This clone was counted only a few times. The V call is TRBV6-6, the J call TRBJ1-1, with a tentative D call TRBD1 (5 bases). Trimming removed 2 bases from V and 4 bases from J, with 14 bases in between. The germline CDR1 and CDR2 sequences are MNHNY and SVGAGI (reference sequence). The CDR3 runs to 15 residues. CDR3 in DNA: TGTGCCAGCAGTTACGATAGGAGGGGCGGCACTGAAGCTTTCTTT. Its translation is CASSYDRRGGTEAFF.